The entry below describes one T cell receptor (beta chain). Germline V lookup: CDR1 MDHEN, CDR2 SYDVKM. There are 18 residues in the CDR3. With 1 base removed from V and 2 bases from J, the gap between germline ends came to 20 bases. Authors' analysis steps: Cell counts per sample came from amplifying reference gene primers. The protocol was immunoSEQ multiplex PCR, while the TCRdb copy is restricted to in-frame clones and leaves out a portion. V, J and clone size are those of that table, while D and trimming were read from the DNA. The data show 70,000 to 95,000 clones, with 88% seen just once and approximately 4.8% held by the top ten. This sample stems from a study of blood T cell repertoires in COVID-19. Whole-study context: Sites across the United States, Italy and Spain contributed samples from acute and convalescent COVID-19. Nucleic acid was either cDNA or gDNA, and it came from T cells, B-cell-depleted T cells, or PBMCs.

The sequencing sample was made of peripheral blood. V is TRBV28 and J is TRBJ1-2; D is unresolved. The sequence was collected from a woman older than 75 with active COVID-19. The CDR3 spells CASSLSALVRGRNYGYTF. The DNA of the CDR3 is TGTGCCAGCAGTTTATCCGCGTTGGTCCGGGGAAGGAACTATGGCTACACCTTC.